Presented here are 27 T cell receptor beta chains from one specimen sequenced in a study of hypomethylating agent response in myelodysplastic syndrome. Sequencing was performed with immunoSEQ multiplex PCR; in TCRdb, only in-frame clones are kept and a portion is missing. The sample has several thousand clones; about nine tenths are singletons. The sample here was bone marrow, taken before or after starting hypomethylating agent treatment for myelodysplastic syndrome (not recorded which). The source of these receptors is a human donor with myelodysplastic syndrome.

This sequence joins TRBV6-1 and TRBJ1-4, with TRBD1 matching 8 bases. The length of the CDR3 is 16 residues. Trimming cost V 4 bases and J 5 bases; bases outside gene matches: 9. Per germline, CDR1 MNHNS and CDR2 SASEGT. The CDR3 DNA sequence: TGTGCCAGCAGTGGGCGGACAGGGAAAGGGAATGAAAAACTGTTTTTT. Its protein product is CASSGRTGKGNEKLFF.

About this clone: At one of its ends the junction is not consistent with the germline gene, which may arise from a read error. The same CDR3 arises from other DNA sequences in this sample as well. The chain carries TRBV6-5 and TRBJ1-1; possible D gene TRBD1, 5 bases. This CDR3 contains 14 residues. The germline V gene encodes CDR1 MNHEY and CDR2 SVGAGI. CDR3 amino acids: CASSRDQGDRKAFF. As DNA, the CDR3 is TGCGCCAGCAGCCGGGATCAAGGGGATAGGAAAGCTTTCTTT.

V usage is TRBV10-3 and J usage is TRBJ2-5; tentatively, D is TRBD2 (5 bases). CDR1 is ENHRY, CDR2 SYGVKD, per germline. V was clipped by 2 bases and J by 2 bases, with 15 bases between them. The CDR3 length is 16 residues. CDR3 in amino acids: CAISETAPGYQETQYF. CDR3 bases: TGTGCCATCAGTGAGACCGCTCCGGGATATCAAGAGACCCAGTACTTC.

A word on this clone: The junction and the germline gene differ at one end; a read error may be behind it. The rearrangement joins TRBV10-3 to TRBJ1-2; a possible D gene is TRBD1 (5 bases). Germline loops: CDR1 ENHRY, CDR2 SYGVKD. The CDR3 runs 15 residues. The CDR3 DNA reads as TGTGCCAGCAGTGAAGGGGCAGGCTCCCACTGGGGCTACACCTTC. Translating it yields CASSEGAGSHWGYTF.

This sequence joins TRBV18 and TRBJ1-5, with 8 bases lining up with TRBD1. The CDR3 consists of 16 residues. Germline V CDR1 and CDR2: KGHSH, LQKENI. V was pared by 4 bases and J by 3 bases, with 8 bases of the junction left unmatched. CDR3 bases: TGTGCCAGCTCACTTGAGGGACAGGTTCCCAATCAGCCCCAGCATTTT. It yields the protein CASSLEGQVPNQPQHF.

This clone has just a few counts. The chain carries TRBV7-9 and TRBJ2-7, with 12 bases identical to TRBD1. Germline V CDR1 and CDR2: SEHNR, FQNEAQ (reference sequence). There are 16 residues in the CDR3. The ends lost 1 base at V and 7 bases at J; junction bases unmatched: 8. The CDR3 nucleotides read TGTGCCAGCAGCTTAGAATGGGGACAGGGGGCGCGTGAGCAGTACTTC. Translation gives CASSLEWGQGAREQYF. The whole variable domain, remainder taken from reference TRBV7-9 and TRBJ2-7, is DTGVSQNPRHKITKRGQNVTFRCDPISEHNRLYWYRQTLGQGPEFLTYFQNEAQLEKSRLLSDRFSAERPKGSFSTLEIQRTEQGDSAMYLCASSLEWGQGAREQYFGPGTRLTVT.

V usage is TRBV5-5 and J usage is TRBJ2-7; tentatively, D is TRBD2 (6 bases). V dropped 0 bases and J dropped 3 bases, with 10 bases sitting between them. Germline V gives CDR1 SGHKS, CDR2 YYEKEE (reference sequence). This CDR3 spans 14 amino acids. Written as DNA, the CDR3 is TGTGCCAGCAGCTTGGACCCGGGAGACTACGAGCAGTACGTC. It yields the protein CASSLDPGDYEQYV.

The chain uses TRBV4-2 and TRBJ2-5; D tentatively fits TRBD1 or TRBD2 (7 bases each). Germline values: CDR1 LGHNA, CDR2 YNFKEQ. The germline V and J ends were trimmed by 1 base and 5 bases, with 14 bases remaining between them. The CDR3 is 15 amino acids. CDR3 region: CASSQGEGAGETQYF. CDR3 sequence (DNA): TGTGCCAGCAGCCAAGGGGAGGGGGCCGGGGAGACCCAGTACTTC.

This clone turned up a few times. The chain employs TRBV18 and TRBJ2-3, with TRBD2 matching over 8 bases. Germline V gene lookup returns CDR1 KGHSH and CDR2 LQKENI. The CDR3 spans 13 residues. Trimming cost V 3 bases and J 8 bases; bases outside gene matches: 4. The CDR3 here is CASSPSAGGTQYF. DNA of the CDR3: TGTGCCAGCTCACCCTCGGCGGGGGGTACGCAGTATTTT.

This chain links TRBV2 with TRBJ2-3, with 7 bases identical to TRBD2. Germline V gene sequence: CDR1 SNHLY, CDR2 FYNNEI. J was trimmed by 3 bases and V by 0 bases; bases with no gene match: 6. The CDR3 covers 16 residues. The CDR3: CASSEAPRGGTDTQYF. In DNA, the CDR3 is TGTGCCAGCAGTGAAGCTCCAAGGGGAGGGACAGATACGCAGTATTTT.

V and J are TRBV5-1 and TRBJ1-4; TRBD1 matches 7 bases. This CDR3 has 14 amino acids. The V gene end was trimmed by 4 bases and the J gene end by 4 bases; junction bases not matched to a gene: 4. The germline V gene encodes CDR1 SGHRS and CDR2 YFSETQ. The CDR3 sequence: CASSVQGINEKLFF. The CDR3, as DNA: TGCGCCAGCAGCGTACAGGGGATTAATGAAAAACTGTTTTTT.

In this sample, this clone turned up once. This rearrangement joins TRBV9 to TRBJ2-5, with no clear D. The CDR3 is made up of 15 amino acids. Trimming shortened V by 0 bases and J by 0 bases, and 9 bases separated the two germline ends. CDR1 is SGDLS, CDR2 YYNGEE, per germline. The CDR3 spells CASSVGASDQETQYF. CDR3 sequence (DNA): TGTGCCAGCAGCGTAGGTGCCAGTGACCAAGAGACCCAGTACTTC.

This chain joins TRBV7-6 and TRBJ2-3; no firm D call. Trimming cost V 3 bases and J 1 base, with 11 bases left between them. The CDR3 spans 15 residues. Germline CDR1 is SGHVS and CDR2 is FNYEAQ. The CDR3 spells CASSFRGRGTDTQYF. Here the CDR3 DNA reads TGTGCCAGCAGCTTCAGAGGTAGAGGCACAGATACGCAGTATTTT.

The gene calls are TRBV7-2 and TRBJ2-5; 11 bases are a match to TRBD1. Germline CDR1 reads SGHTA; CDR2 reads FQGNSA. This CDR3 is built from 15 residues. V shed 3 bases and J 5 bases; nucleotides not matched to a gene: 5. The CDR3 DNA follows: TGTGCCAGCAGCTTTCCGGGACAGGGGGGGGAGACCCAGTACTTC. Its protein is CASSFPGQGGETQYF.

This clone was observed once. V and J are TRBV7-2 and TRBJ2-3; TRBD2 matches at 10 bases. J was trimmed by 2 bases and V by 2 bases; bases with no gene match: 4. Germline values: CDR1 SGHTA, CDR2 FQGNSA. This CDR3 has 16 amino acids. CDR3 nucleotide sequence: TGTGCCAGCAGCTTAATAGCGGGGGGTATCACAGATACGCAGTATTTT. Translation gives CASSLIAGGITDTQYF. The full variable domain, its missing parts supplied by reference TRBV7-2 and TRBJ2-3, is GAGVSQSPSNKVTEKGKDVELRCDPISGHTALYWYRQSLGQGLEFLIYFQGNSAPDKSGLPSDRFSAERTGGSVSTLTIQRTQQEDSAVYLCASSLIAGGITDTQYFGPGTRLTVL.

About this clone: A read error may account for a junction end that differs from germline. Distinct nucleotide sequences in the sample also encode this CDR3. V and J are TRBV27 and TRBJ2-1, with 9 bases fitting TRBD1. Germline assignment: CDR1 MNHEY and CDR2 SMNVEV (reference sequence). This CDR3 has 14 residues. DNA of the CDR3: TGTGCCAGCAGTCACGGACAGGGGTACAATGAGCAATTCTTC. Its translation: CASSHGQGYNEQFF.

The genes are TRBV9 and TRBJ1-6, with a weak D call TRBD1 (6 bases). The CDR3 sequence is 15 residues long. V dropped 4 bases and J dropped 1 base, with 9 bases sitting between them. The germline V gene has CDR1 SGDLS and CDR2 YYNGEE. DNA for the CDR3: TGTGCCAGCAGCCCCAGGGGTTCCTATAATTCACCCCTCCACTTT. As protein: CASSPRGSYNSPLHF. Full variable domain (rest looked up from reference TRBV9 and TRBJ1-6): DSGVTQTPKHLITATGQRVTLRCSPRSGDLSVYWYQQSLDQGLQFLIQYYNGEERAKGNILERFSAQQFPDLHSELNLSSLELGDSALYFCASSPRGSYNSPLHFGNGTRLTVT.

The chain carries TRBV4-3 and TRBJ1-6; D is perhaps TRBD1 (5 bases). CDR1 and CDR2 from the germline V gene are LGHNA and YSLEER. The CDR3 runs to 15 residues. The V end was cut by 4 bases, the J end by 10 bases, with 17 bases between. CDR3 residues: CASSLGSGEESPLHF. The CDR3 DNA reads TGCGCCAGCAGCCTTGGGTCGGGGGAGGAGTCACCCCTCCACTTT.

V usage is TRBV7-2 and J usage is TRBJ2-1; 8 bases agree with TRBD2. This CDR3 contains 14 residues. Germline-derived CDR1 and CDR2 are SGHTA and FQGNSA. V was clipped by 0 bases and J by 12 bases; unmatched bases: 7. CDR3 amino acids: CASSLARAGGTQFF. The CDR3 DNA is TGTGCCAGCAGCTTAGCGCGGGCGGGGGGTACGCAGTTCTTC.

The rearrangement links TRBV11-2 to TRBJ2-5; D not certain. The CDR3 is 14 residues long. CDR1 SGHAT and CDR2 FQNNGV come from the germline V gene. Trimming shortened V by 5 bases and J by 5 bases, and 15 bases separated the two germline ends. The CDR3 DNA reads as TGTGCCAGCAGCCCAAGCCCTCTTGGGGAGACCCAGTACTTC. It specifies CASSPSPLGETQYF.

The table lists this clone with a few counts. The V call is TRBV20-1, the J call TRBJ1-1; D gene unclear. Trimming left V 3 bases short and J 5 bases short, with 4 bases between. CDR1 and CDR2 from the germline V gene are DFQATT and SNEGSKA (reference sequence). This CDR3 spans 10 amino acids. CDR3 region: CSARGTEAFF. CDR3 sequence (DNA): TGCAGTGCTAGGGGGACTGAAGCTTTCTTT.

This clone was observed once. The V call is TRBV7-8, the J call TRBJ1-1, with TRBD1 identical over 7 bases. The junction had 14 bases not matched to a gene; V was cut back by 2 bases and J by 8 bases. Germline CDR1 reads SGHVS; CDR2 reads FQNEAQ. This CDR3 contains 16 residues. This CDR3 reads CASSLHTIPMDREAFF. Written as DNA, the CDR3 is TGTGCCAGCAGCTTACACACTATACCTATGGACAGGGAAGCTTTCTTT.

This clone was counted a single time. The V and J genes are TRBV2 and TRBJ2-3; 8 bases are a match to TRBD2. From germline, CDR1 is SNHLY and CDR2 FYNNEI. This CDR3 contains 16 residues. Trimming at V came to 9 bases and at J to 3 bases, leaving 14 bases not matched to a gene. The CDR3: CARQRTPGLVTDTQYF. The CDR3 bases are TGTGCCAGACAAAGGACCCCGGGACTAGTGACAGATACGCAGTATTTT.

V gene TRBV7-2 combines with J gene TRBJ2-5; D perhaps matches TRBD1 (7 bases). CDR3 length equals 17 residues. In germline, CDR1 is SGHTA, CDR2 FQGNSA. Trimming took 7 bases from V and 1 from J, leaving 22 bases between them. The CDR3 nucleotides are TGTGCCAGCATCGAGGGGGCTGGCGGGGTTCTCCAAGAGACCCAGTACTTC. Translating gives CASIEGAGGVLQETQYF.

The chain is built from TRBV5-1 and TRBJ1-2; 7 nucleotides agree with TRBD1. The CDR3 is 13 amino acids. V lost 3 bases and J lost 5; bases outside the gene matches: 4. Germline CDR1 SGHRS, CDR2 YFSETQ. CDR3 sequence (DNA): TGCGCCAGCAGCTCGACAGGGATATATGGCTACACCTTC. This sequence encodes CASSSTGIYGYTF.

The gene calls are TRBV15 and TRBJ1-6, with 9 nucleotides matching TRBD1. CDR3 size: 16 residues. The germline V gene has CDR1 LNHNV and CDR2 YYDKDF (reference sequence). The V gene end was trimmed by 5 bases and the J gene end by 8 bases; junction bases not matched to a gene: 10. The CDR3 DNA reads as TGTGCCACCAGCGGACACAGGGGGCTAGGGGATTCACCCCTCCACTTT. Translating it yields CATSGHRGLGDSPLHF. Together with reference TRBV15 and TRBJ1-6, the CDR3 gives the full variable domain: DAMVIQNPRYQVTQFGKPVTLSCSQTLNHNVMYWYQQKSSQAPKLLFHYYDKDFNNEADTPDNFQSRRPNTSFCFLDIRSPGLGDTAMYLCATSGHRGLGDSPLHFGNGTRLTVT.

The rearrangement joins TRBV9 to TRBJ1-2; possibly TRBD1 for D (5 bases). The V gene's germline CDR1 is SGDLS and CDR2 YYNGEE. Trimming shortened V by 0 bases and J by 3 bases, and 15 bases separated the two germline ends. The CDR3 sequence is 16 residues long. CDR3 sequence (DNA): TGTGCCAGCAGCGTAGCCAACGGGGACCCTGACTATGGCTACACCTTC. This sequence encodes CASSVANGDPDYGYTF.